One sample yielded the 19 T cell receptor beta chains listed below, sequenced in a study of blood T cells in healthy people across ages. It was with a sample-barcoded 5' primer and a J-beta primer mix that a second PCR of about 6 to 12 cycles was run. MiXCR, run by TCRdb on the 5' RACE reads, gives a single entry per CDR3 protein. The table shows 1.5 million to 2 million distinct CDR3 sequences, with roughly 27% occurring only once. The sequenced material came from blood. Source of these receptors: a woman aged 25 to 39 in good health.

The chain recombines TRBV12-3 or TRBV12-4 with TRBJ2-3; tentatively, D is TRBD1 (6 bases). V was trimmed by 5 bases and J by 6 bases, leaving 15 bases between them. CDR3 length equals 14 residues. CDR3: CASSPGVTADTQYF. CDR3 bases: TGTGCCAGCAGTCCAGGGGTAACAGCGGATACGCAGTATTTT.

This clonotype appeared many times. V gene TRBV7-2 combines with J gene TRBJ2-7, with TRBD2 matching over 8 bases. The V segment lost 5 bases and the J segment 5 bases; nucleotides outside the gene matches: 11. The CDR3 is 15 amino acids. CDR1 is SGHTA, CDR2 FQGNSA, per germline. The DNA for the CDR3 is TGTGCCAGCAGCGCAGGGGCGGGAGGCCGCAACGAGCAGTACTTC. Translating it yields CASSAGAGGRNEQYF.

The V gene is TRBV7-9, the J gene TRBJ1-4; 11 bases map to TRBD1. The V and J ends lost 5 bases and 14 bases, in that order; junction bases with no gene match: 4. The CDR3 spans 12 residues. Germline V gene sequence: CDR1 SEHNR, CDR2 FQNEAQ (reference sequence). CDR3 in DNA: TGTGCCAGCAGCAGGGACAGGGGGGACCTGTTTTTT. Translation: CASSRDRGDLFF.

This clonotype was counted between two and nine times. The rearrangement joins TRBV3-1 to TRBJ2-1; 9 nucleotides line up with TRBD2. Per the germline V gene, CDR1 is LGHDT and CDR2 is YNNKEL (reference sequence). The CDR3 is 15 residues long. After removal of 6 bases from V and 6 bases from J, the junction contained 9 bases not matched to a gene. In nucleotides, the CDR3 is TGTGCCAGCAGTTACACTAGCGGGCAGTTCAATGAGCAGTTCTTC. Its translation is CASSYTSGQFNEQFF.

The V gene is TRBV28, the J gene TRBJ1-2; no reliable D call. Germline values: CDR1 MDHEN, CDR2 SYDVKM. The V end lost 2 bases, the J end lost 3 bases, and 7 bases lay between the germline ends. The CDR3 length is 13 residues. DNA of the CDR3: TGTGCCAGCAGTTTAGCCAGGTACTATGGCTACACCTTC. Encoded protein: CASSLARYYGYTF.

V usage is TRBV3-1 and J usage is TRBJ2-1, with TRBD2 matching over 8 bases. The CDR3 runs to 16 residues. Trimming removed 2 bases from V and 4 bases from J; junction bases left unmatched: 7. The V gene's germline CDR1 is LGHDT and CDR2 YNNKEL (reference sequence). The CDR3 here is CASSQWGLGDYNEQFF. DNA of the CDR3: TGTGCCAGCAGCCAATGGGGACTAGGGGATTACAATGAGCAGTTCTTC.

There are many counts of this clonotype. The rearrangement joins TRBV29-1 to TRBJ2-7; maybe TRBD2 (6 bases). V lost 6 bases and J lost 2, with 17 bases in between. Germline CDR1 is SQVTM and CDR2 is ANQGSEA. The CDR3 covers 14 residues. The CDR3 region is CSVMGLLGAYEQYF. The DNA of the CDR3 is TGCAGCGTCATGGGACTTCTCGGTGCCTACGAGCAGTACTTC.

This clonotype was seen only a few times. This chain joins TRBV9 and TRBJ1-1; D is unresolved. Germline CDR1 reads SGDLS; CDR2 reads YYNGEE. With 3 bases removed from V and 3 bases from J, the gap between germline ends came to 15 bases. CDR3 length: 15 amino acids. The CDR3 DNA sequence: TGTGCCAGCAGCGCGAAGGGTCCGAGGGACACTGAAGCTTTCTTT. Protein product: CASSAKGPRDTEAFF.

The CDR3 nucleotides are TGTGCCAGCAGCCTCGGACAGCTCCCCGCTTTCTTT. Its translation is CASSLGQLPAFF. The rearrangement links TRBV13 to TRBJ1-1, with a tentative D call TRBD1 (6 bases). Trimming pared 5 bases from V and 11 bases from J, leaving 15 bases between. The CDR3 runs to 12 residues. Germline V CDR1 and CDR2: PRHDT, FYEKMQ (reference sequence).

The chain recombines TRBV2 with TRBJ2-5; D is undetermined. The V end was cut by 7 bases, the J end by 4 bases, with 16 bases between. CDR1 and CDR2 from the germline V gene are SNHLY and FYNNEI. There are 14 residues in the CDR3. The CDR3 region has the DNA TGTGCCAGCAACCGGCCTGAGGCAGGAGAGACCCAGTACTTC. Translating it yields CASNRPEAGETQYF.

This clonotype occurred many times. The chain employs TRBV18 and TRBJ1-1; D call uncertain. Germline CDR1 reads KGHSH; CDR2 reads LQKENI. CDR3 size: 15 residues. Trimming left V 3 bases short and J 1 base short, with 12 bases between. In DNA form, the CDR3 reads TGTGCCAGCTCACCCCCCCGGGCGGGGAACACTGAAGCTTTCTTT. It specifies CASSPPRAGNTEAFF.

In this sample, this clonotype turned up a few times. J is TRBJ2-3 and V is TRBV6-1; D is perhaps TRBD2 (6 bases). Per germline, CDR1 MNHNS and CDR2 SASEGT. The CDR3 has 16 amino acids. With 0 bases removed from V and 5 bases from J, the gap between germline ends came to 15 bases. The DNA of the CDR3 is TGTGCCAGCAGTGAAGCCTTGGGGACTGCCCGAGATACGCAGTATTTT. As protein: CASSEALGTARDTQYF.

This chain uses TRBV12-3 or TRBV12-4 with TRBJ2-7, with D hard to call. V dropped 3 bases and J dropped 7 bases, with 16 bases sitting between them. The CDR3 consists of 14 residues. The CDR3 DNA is TGTGCCAGCAGTTTTTCATTCCTGCGTGCGGAGCAGTACTTC. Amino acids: CASSFSFLRAEQYF.

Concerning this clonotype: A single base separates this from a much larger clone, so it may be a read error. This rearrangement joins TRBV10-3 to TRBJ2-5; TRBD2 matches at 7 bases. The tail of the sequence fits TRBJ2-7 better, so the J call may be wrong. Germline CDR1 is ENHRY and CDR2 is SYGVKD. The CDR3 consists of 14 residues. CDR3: CAISGSTSRYEQYF. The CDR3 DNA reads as TGTGCCATCAGTGGGTCGACTAGCAGATACGAGCAGTACTTC.

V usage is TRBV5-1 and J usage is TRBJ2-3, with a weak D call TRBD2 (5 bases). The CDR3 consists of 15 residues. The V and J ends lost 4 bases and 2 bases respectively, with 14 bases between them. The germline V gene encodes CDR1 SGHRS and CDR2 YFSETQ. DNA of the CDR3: TGCGCCAGCAGCGCCATGCCCGGGAACACAGATACGCAGTATTTT. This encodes CASSAMPGNTDTQYF. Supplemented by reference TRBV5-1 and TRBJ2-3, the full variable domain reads KAGVTQTPRYLIKTRGQQVTLSCSPISGHRSVSWYQQTPGQGLQFLFEYFSETQRNKGNFPGRFSGRQFSNSRSEMNVSTLELGDSALYLCASSAMPGNTDTQYFGPGTRLTVL.

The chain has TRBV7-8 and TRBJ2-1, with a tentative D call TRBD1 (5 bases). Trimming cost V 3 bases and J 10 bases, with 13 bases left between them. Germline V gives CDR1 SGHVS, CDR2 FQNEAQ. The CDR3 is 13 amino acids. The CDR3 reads CASSFGRAWEQFF. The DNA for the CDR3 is TGTGCCAGCAGCTTCGGCAGGGCGTGGGAGCAGTTCTTC. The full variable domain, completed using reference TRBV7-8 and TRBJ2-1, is GAGVSQSPRYKVAKRGQDVALRCDPISGHVSLFWYQQALGQGPEFLTYFQNEAQLDKSGLPSDRFFAERPEGSVSTLKIQRTQQEDSAVYLCASSFGRAWEQFFGPGTRLTVL.

The CDR3 coding sequence is TGTGCCAGCAGAAGGACAGGGGGCGCGGTATCCTACAATGAGCAGTTCTTC. As protein: CASRRTGGAVSYNEQFF. This chain joins TRBV5-5 and TRBJ2-1; 11 bases map to TRBD1. Germline assignment: CDR1 SGHKS and CDR2 YYEKEE (reference sequence). V lost 5 bases and J lost 1; bases outside the gene matches: 8. The CDR3 runs 17 residues.

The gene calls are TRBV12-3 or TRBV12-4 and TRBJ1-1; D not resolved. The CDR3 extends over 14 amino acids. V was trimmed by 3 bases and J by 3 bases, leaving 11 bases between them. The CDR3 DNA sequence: TGTGCCAGCAGTTTTGGGGTGAGCTACACTGAAGCTTTCTTT. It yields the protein CASSFGVSYTEAFF.

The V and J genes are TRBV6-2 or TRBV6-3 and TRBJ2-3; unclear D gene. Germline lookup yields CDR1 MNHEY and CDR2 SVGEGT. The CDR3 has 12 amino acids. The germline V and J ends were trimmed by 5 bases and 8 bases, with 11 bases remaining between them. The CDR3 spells CASSRGIGTQYF. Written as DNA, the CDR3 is TGTGCCAGCAGTCGTGGTATCGGTACGCAGTATTTT.